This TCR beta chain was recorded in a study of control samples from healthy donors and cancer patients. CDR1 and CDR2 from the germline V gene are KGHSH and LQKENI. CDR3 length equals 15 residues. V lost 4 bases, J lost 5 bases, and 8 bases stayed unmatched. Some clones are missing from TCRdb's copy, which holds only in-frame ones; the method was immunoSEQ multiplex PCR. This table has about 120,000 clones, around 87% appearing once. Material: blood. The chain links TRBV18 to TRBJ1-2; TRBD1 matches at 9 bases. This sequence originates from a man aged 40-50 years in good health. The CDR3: CASSLPGQGEYGYTF. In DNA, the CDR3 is TGTGCCAGCTCACTCCCGGGACAGGGAGAGTATGGCTACACCTTC.